This is a list of T cell receptor beta chains from one sample in a study of cytomegalovirus exposure and HLA in healthy donors. Libraries were prepared by immunoSEQ multiplex PCR; TCRdb keeps only in-frame clonotypes and omits some of them. This table has about 76,000 clones, over 65% appearing once. Material for sequencing was PBMCs. These receptors all stem from a woman between 40 and 50 years old in good health and CMV-seropositive. Each CDR3 is given with its conserved first and last residue.

TRBV4-1,TRBJ1-1,CASLGIGTEAFF
TRBV6-1,TRBJ2-1,CASSDLDRGLDNEQFF
TRBV6-5,TRBJ2-1,CASSYASAPEQFF
TRBV19,TRBJ2-2,CASSIAPGTGELFF
TRBV5-4,TRBJ2-7,CASSSEPGSEQYF
TRBV6-5,TRBJ2-5,CASSYTTKETQYF
TRBV29-1,TRBJ1-5,CSVEGVRGQPQHF
TRBV28,TRBJ2-7,CASSPGLARSKQYF
TRBV30,TRBJ1-1,CAWSRRTGGAEAFF
TRBV5-1,TRBJ2-7,CASSRNRQGAYEQYF
TRBV27,TRBJ1-1,CASSSGWGQGAFF
TRBV7-6,TRBJ2-7,CASSLTARTGTGITYEQYF
TRBV13,TRBJ2-2,CASSWGGLELFF
TRBV5-4,TRBJ1-6,CASSGAQGARSPLHF
TRBV10-3,TRBJ2-5,CAISAGTGGETQYF
TRBV9,TRBJ2-3,CASSPQGASTDTQYF
TRBV4-3,TRBJ2-7,CASSQTFTSSYEQYF
TRBV4-1,TRBJ1-1,CASSRTGNTEAFF
TRBV7-3,TRBJ1-4,CARNNPGATNEKLFF
TRBV18,TRBJ1-1,CASSPLRGDNTEAFF
TRBV11-3,TRBJ1-5,CASRSDSDSNQPQHF
TRBV6-6,TRBJ1-3,CASSRDTNSGNTIYF
TRBV11-3,TRBJ2-1,CASSFRGNRNEQFF
TRBV5-6,TRBJ2-2,CASSLVGRGVTGELFF
TRBV11-2,TRBJ1-1,CASSQVPPTGNTEAFF
TRBV6-5,TRBJ2-7,CASSIRDNHEQYF
TRBV28,TRBJ1-3,CASSSRQVRSGNTIYF
TRBV6-6,TRBJ1-2,CASSSQGVYGYTF
TRBV9,TRBJ2-1,CASSARTGLNEQFF
TRBV6-1,TRBJ2-3,CASSEASRGGSTDTQYF
TRBV7-2,TRBJ2-7,CASSPGRYTYEQYF
TRBV19,TRBJ1-1,CASRRAPVGPNTEAFF
TRBV11-3,TRBJ2-3,CASSQGRRTDTQYF
TRBV4-3,TRBJ1-5,CASSQDRGYRGPYRNQPQHF
TRBV5-1,TRBJ2-1,CASSSGQGANEQFF
TRBV28,TRBJ1-2,CASSFRSYGYTF
TRBV4-1,TRBJ1-3,CASSQDGFSGNTIYF
TRBV27,TRBJ1-2,CASSPRQGAVYGYTF
TRBV19,TRBJ2-1,CASSIVRAGAEQFF
TRBV15,TRBJ1-4,CATSRGRTANEKLFF
TRBV30,TRBJ1-5,CAWSMTGDQPQHF
TRBV4-3,TRBJ1-5,CASSQSRTGGNQPQHF
TRBV29-1,TRBJ1-3,CSVDEGNTIYF
TRBV5-5,TRBJ2-3,CASSLRAGVTDTQYF
TRBV7-2,TRBJ2-7,CASSPGFRLYSYEQYF
TRBV19,TRBJ2-7,CASSPDRGGEQYF
TRBV19,TRBJ1-6,CASSISPGDNSPLHF
TRBV10-2,TRBJ2-7,CASRMTGTSGYEQYF
TRBV5-6,TRBJ2-3,CASSAGGITQYF
TRBV28,TRBJ1-5,CASRENRGRVSNQPQHF
TRBV2,TRBJ1-5,CASRGQDNQPQHF
TRBV28,TRBJ2-1,CASGQLRRQFTYNEQFF
TRBV25-1,TRBJ2-1,CASTRSSGGSYNEQFF
TRBV9,TRBJ1-2,CASSTATGTNYGYTF
TRBV7-2,TRBJ1-6,CASTGQGYSPLHF
TRBV30,TRBJ1-3,CAWSSRALATGNTIYF
TRBV5-1,TRBJ2-5,CASRTSGGIQETQYF
TRBV29-1,TRBJ2-7,CSVVQGAYEQYF
TRBV9,TRBJ1-2,CASSVGQGSYTF